Listed below are T cell receptor beta chains from one sample, sequenced in a study of T-cell memory formation after mild COVID-19. MiXCR was run by TCRdb on the 5' RACE reads, yielding one entry per CDR3 protein. The sample has under 450,000 distinct CDR3 sequences, roughly 14% seen once; the top ten hold 22%. Source material: PBMCs or a T cell subset sorted from them (not recorded which). Source of these receptors: a man aged 18 to 30 who had mild COVID-19 (a few samples of this study predate the infection). Cell type and time point are not known. Each CDR3 is given with its conserved first and last residue. The D gene is left open where the match is weak. Expanded clones are given a class, and other clones once, few, many or no size at all.

j_call: TRBJ2-5; v_call: TRBV6-4; d_call: TRBD2; clone_size: .; cdr3_aa: CASSDGTSGQETQYF; cdr3_nt: TGTGCCAGCAGTGACGGGACTAGCGGTCAAGAGACCCAGTACTTC
j_call: TRBJ2-3; v_call: TRBV3-1; d_call: .; clone_size: .; cdr3_aa: CASSQGPGSAYTQYF; cdr3_nt: TGTGCCAGCAGCCAAGGCCCGGGGTCAGCGTATACGCAGTATTTT
j_call: TRBJ2-1; v_call: TRBV3-1; d_call: TRBD1; clone_size: few; cdr3_aa: CASSPGDREAFF; cdr3_nt: TGTGCCAGCAGCCCAGGCGACAGGGAAGCGTTCTTC
j_call: TRBJ1-5; v_call: TRBV5-1; d_call: .; clone_size: .; cdr3_aa: CASSLAGAFNQPQHF; cdr3_nt: TGCGCCAGCAGCTTGGCAGGGGCCTTCAATCAGCCCCAGCATTTT
j_call: TRBJ2-1; v_call: TRBV2; d_call: TRBD1; clone_size: .; cdr3_aa: CASSGDREHNEQFF; cdr3_nt: TGTGCCAGCAGTGGGGACAGAGAACACAATGAGCAGTTCTTC
j_call: TRBJ2-3; v_call: TRBV20-1; d_call: TRBD1; clone_size: .; cdr3_aa: CSARGDRGSSDTQYF; cdr3_nt: TGCAGTGCTAGAGGGGACAGGGGATCATCAGATACGCAGTATTTT
j_call: TRBJ2-3; v_call: TRBV7-2; d_call: TRBD1; clone_size: few; cdr3_aa: CASSLVGTGGRDTQYF; cdr3_nt: TGTGCCAGCAGCTTAGTTGGGACAGGGGGCAGAGATACGCAGTATTTT
j_call: TRBJ2-1; v_call: TRBV11-2; d_call: TRBD2; clone_size: few; cdr3_aa: CASSSYPTSGAYNEQFF; cdr3_nt: TGTGCCAGCAGCTCATACCCCACTAGCGGAGCCTACAATGAGCAGTTCTTC
j_call: TRBJ2-7; v_call: TRBV12-3/TRBV12-4; d_call: .; clone_size: many; cdr3_aa: CASTRDTLSYEQYF; cdr3_nt: TGTGCCAGCACCAGGGACACTCTCTCCTACGAGCAGTACTTC
j_call: TRBJ2-1; v_call: TRBV9; d_call: .; clone_size: .; cdr3_aa: CASSPLREVSYNEQFF; cdr3_nt: TGTGCCAGCAGCCCGCTCCGGGAAGTTTCCTACAATGAGCAGTTCTTC
j_call: TRBJ2-1; v_call: TRBV5-6; d_call: .; clone_size: many; cdr3_aa: CASNGEQFF; cdr3_nt: TGTGCCAGCAATGGGGAGCAGTTCTTC
j_call: TRBJ1-1; v_call: TRBV28; d_call: TRBD1; clone_size: .; cdr3_aa: CASGWPDRGQPSEAFF; cdr3_nt: TGTGCCAGCGGTTGGCCGGACAGGGGGCAGCCAAGTGAAGCTTTCTTT
j_call: TRBJ1-1; v_call: TRBV20-1; d_call: TRBD1; clone_size: .; cdr3_aa: CSAPSQGDTEAFF; cdr3_nt: TGCAGTGCCCCCTCCCAGGGGGACACTGAAGCTTTCTTT
j_call: TRBJ1-5; v_call: TRBV20-1; d_call: .; clone_size: .; cdr3_aa: CSASPGGGSNQPQHF; cdr3_nt: TGCAGTGCTAGCCCGGGGGGGGGAAGCAATCAGCCCCAGCATTTT
j_call: TRBJ2-2; v_call: TRBV6-5; d_call: .; clone_size: .; cdr3_aa: CASSPSGAGGELFF; cdr3_nt: TGTGCCAGCAGCCCTTCTGGGGCCGGCGGGGAGCTGTTTTTT
j_call: TRBJ2-1; v_call: TRBV11-3; d_call: TRBD1; clone_size: .; cdr3_aa: CASSLGQGANNEQFF; cdr3_nt: TGTGCCAGCAGCTTGGGGCAGGGGGCCAACAATGAGCAGTTCTTC
j_call: TRBJ1-2; v_call: TRBV7-2; d_call: .; clone_size: few; cdr3_aa: CASSLRYPGGGYGYTF; cdr3_nt: TGTGCCAGCAGCCTCCGTTATCCGGGCGGCGGCTATGGCTACACCTTC
j_call: TRBJ1-4; v_call: TRBV9; d_call: .; clone_size: .; cdr3_aa: CASSVTPKGRNEKLFF; cdr3_nt: TGTGCCAGCAGCGTCACTCCAAAGGGCCGGAATGAAAAACTGTTTTTT
j_call: TRBJ2-5; v_call: TRBV4-3; d_call: TRBD1; clone_size: many; cdr3_aa: CASSQLGTGSSQYF; cdr3_nt: TGCGCCAGCAGCCAACTAGGGACAGGGTCGAGCCAGTACTTC
j_call: TRBJ1-2; v_call: TRBV7-9; d_call: .; clone_size: .; cdr3_aa: CASIGDGYTF; cdr3_nt: TGTGCCAGCATTGGGGATGGCTACACCTTC
j_call: TRBJ1-1; v_call: TRBV28; d_call: .; clone_size: many; cdr3_aa: CASSLNGGRSTEAFF; cdr3_nt: TGTGCCAGCAGTTTAAACGGGGGGCGTTCGACTGAAGCTTTCTTT
j_call: TRBJ2-5; v_call: TRBV7-9; d_call: .; clone_size: many; cdr3_aa: CASSASWRSRETQYF; cdr3_nt: TGTGCCAGCAGCGCAAGTTGGAGAAGTAGGGAGACCCAGTACTTC
j_call: TRBJ2-6; v_call: TRBV6-2/TRBV6-3; d_call: TRBD1; clone_size: few; cdr3_aa: CASSYGTGAGANVLTF; cdr3_nt: TGTGCCAGCAGTTACGGGACAGGGGCTGGGGCCAACGTCCTGACTTTC
j_call: TRBJ1-2; v_call: TRBV2; d_call: .; clone_size: few; cdr3_aa: CASSVPPRGGLSF; cdr3_nt: TGTGCCAGCAGTGTACCCCCTCGGGGGGGTTTAAGCTTC
j_call: TRBJ1-2; v_call: TRBV6-5; d_call: .; clone_size: .; cdr3_aa: CASSPPGLGYTF; cdr3_nt: TGTGCCAGCAGCCCACCGGGGCTCGGCTACACCTTC